The 11 T cell receptor beta chains presented below share a single source sample, sequenced in a study of cytomegalovirus exposure and HLA in healthy donors. TCRdb keeps only in-frame clones here, not all; method: immunoSEQ multiplex PCR. The sample carries about 69,000 clones, about 94% recorded once. The sample was PBMCs. The receptors were sampled from a woman aged 18-30 years in good health and CMV-seronegative.

The chain recombines TRBV5-1 with TRBJ1-2; the match to TRBD1 covers 10 bases. The V and J ends lost 3 bases and 4 bases, in that order; junction bases with no gene match: 6. Germline CDR1 SGHRS, CDR2 YFSETQ. This CDR3 is 15 amino acids long. Here the CDR3 reads CASSSLDRGFYGYTF. The CDR3 nucleotides read TGCGCCAGCAGCTCGCTGGACAGGGGGTTCTATGGCTACACCTTC. The entire variable domain, with the rest obtained from reference TRBV5-1 and TRBJ1-2, is as follows: KAGVTQTPRYLIKTRGQQVTLSCSPISGHRSVSWYQQTPGQGLQFLFEYFSETQRNKGNFPGRFSGRQFSNSRSEMNVSTLELGDSALYLCASSSLDRGFYGYTFGSGTRLTVV.

This chain connects TRBV19 to TRBJ2-3; 8 nucleotides align to TRBD1. The length of the CDR3 is 17 residues. Germline CDR1 and CDR2: LNHDA and SQIVND (reference sequence). Trimming took 3 bases from V and 2 from J; bases not matched to a gene: 10. The DNA for the CDR3 is TGTGCCAGTAGTATGTTTCCAGGGGGCGTGGACACAGATACGCAGTATTTT. This gives the protein CASSMFPGGVDTDTQYF.

V and J are TRBV2 and TRBJ2-7; TRBD2 aligns across 11 bases. V trimming: 5 bases; J trimming: 2 bases; junction bases outside the gene matches: 5. The CDR3 contains 15 residues. From germline, CDR1 is SNHLY and CDR2 FYNNEI. The CDR3 is CASSRTSGLPYEQYF. CDR3 DNA: TGTGCCAGCAGTAGGACTAGCGGGTTACCCTACGAGCAGTACTTC.

The V call is TRBV6-5, the J call TRBJ1-3; 10 nucleotides line up with TRBD1. Germline V gives CDR1 MNHEY, CDR2 SVGAGI. There are 16 residues in the CDR3. The J segment lost 4 bases and the V segment lost 0 bases, leaving 3 bases of the junction unmatched. CDR3 sequence reads: CASSYSGTGVGNTIYF. As DNA, the CDR3 is TGTGCCAGCAGTTACTCCGGGACAGGGGTCGGAAACACCATATATTTT.

The rearrangement uses TRBV10-3 and TRBJ2-7, with 10 bases lining up with TRBD1. V shed 10 bases and J 7 bases; nucleotides not matched to a gene: 7. The V gene's germline CDR1 is ENHRY and CDR2 SYGVKD. This CDR3 is built from 12 residues. The CDR3: CATGTGDGEQYF. CDR3 nucleotides: TGTGCCACCGGGACAGGGGATGGGGAGCAGTACTTC.

This CDR3 is CASSPTRDTEAFF. The CDR3 nucleotides are TGCGCCAGCAGCCCGACCCGGGACACTGAAGCTTTCTTT. The chain employs TRBV4-1 and TRBJ1-1; no clear D. V lost 4 bases and J lost 3, with 9 bases in between. Per germline, CDR1 MGHRA and CDR2 YSYEKL. The CDR3 has 13 residues.

J is TRBJ2-1 and V is TRBV15; D is perhaps TRBD2 (6 bases). Trimming removed 1 base at V and 0 bases at J, with 16 bases between. Germline CDR1 is LNHNV and CDR2 is YYDKDF (reference sequence). The CDR3 length is 18 residues. The CDR3 loop reads CATSRGGGGISSYNEQFF. CDR3 DNA: TGTGCCACCAGCAGAGGTGGAGGAGGGATTAGCTCCTACAATGAGCAGTTCTTC. The variable domain in full, completed from reference TRBV15 and TRBJ2-1, reads DAMVIQNPRYQVTQFGKPVTLSCSQTLNHNVMYWYQQKSSQAPKLLFHYYDKDFNNEADTPDNFQSRRPNTSFCFLDIRSPGLGDTAMYLCATSRGGGGISSYNEQFFGPGTRLTVL.

The chain uses TRBV10-3 and TRBJ2-2; 9 bases map to TRBD2. Germline loops: CDR1 ENHRY, CDR2 SYGVKD. Unmatched junction bases numbered 12, after V lost 2 bases and J lost 5 bases. CDR3 length equals 18 residues. CDR3 DNA sequence: TGTGCCATCAGTGAGGCGGAGATAGCGGGAGCCCGAACCGGGGAGCTGTTTTTT. The encoded protein is CAISEAEIAGARTGELFF.

This rearrangement joins TRBV6-9 to TRBJ2-3; 10 nucleotides match TRBD2. This CDR3 has 23 residues. Germline V gives CDR1 MNHGY, CDR2 SVAAGI. Trimming at V came to 6 bases and at J to 0 bases, leaving 27 bases not matched to a gene. The CDR3 here is CASRSGPSGGHDPTSPSTDTQYF. The DNA of the CDR3 is TGTGCCAGCAGAAGCGGGCCTAGCGGGGGTCACGATCCTACTTCCCCTAGCACAGATACGCAGTATTTT.

The chain recombines TRBV2 with TRBJ2-2; 8 bases are a match to TRBD2. The CDR3 length is 18 residues. CDR1 SNHLY and CDR2 FYNNEI come from the germline V gene. V lost 3 bases to trimming and J lost 6 bases; unmatched junction nucleotides: 15. CDR3 protein: CASSDGGSVGRGAGELFF. The CDR3 DNA is TGTGCCAGCAGTGACGGGGGATCCGTCGGGAGGGGGGCCGGGGAGCTGTTTTTT.

The V gene is TRBV14, the J gene TRBJ2-5, with TRBD1 identical over 8 bases. The trim removed 2 bases at V and 2 bases at J, leaving 13 bases unmatched. The CDR3 is made up of 18 amino acids. Germline V gene data show CDR1 as SGHDN and CDR2 as FVKESK. CDR3: CASSQPSKDREFQETQYF. The CDR3 nucleotides are TGTGCCAGCAGCCAACCCTCGAAGGACAGGGAGTTTCAAGAGACCCAGTACTTC.